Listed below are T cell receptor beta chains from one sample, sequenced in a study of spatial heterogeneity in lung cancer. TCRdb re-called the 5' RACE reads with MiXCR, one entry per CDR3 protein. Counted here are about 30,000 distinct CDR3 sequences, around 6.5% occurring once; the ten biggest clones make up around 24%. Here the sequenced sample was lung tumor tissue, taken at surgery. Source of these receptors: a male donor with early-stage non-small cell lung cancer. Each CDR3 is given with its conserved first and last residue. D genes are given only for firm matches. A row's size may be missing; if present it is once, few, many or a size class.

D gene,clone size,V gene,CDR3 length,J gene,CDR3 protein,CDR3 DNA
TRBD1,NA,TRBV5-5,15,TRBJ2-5,CASSGGQSAGETQYF,TGTGCCAGCAGCGGGGGACAGTCCGCTGGCGAGACCCAGTACTTC
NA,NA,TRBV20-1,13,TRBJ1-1,CSAGRAQSTEAFF,TGCAGTGCTGGGAGGGCACAGAGCACTGAAGCTTTCTTT
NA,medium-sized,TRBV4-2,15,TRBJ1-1,CASSQRGQLNTEAFF,TGTGCCAGCAGCCAACGAGGACAGCTGAACACTGAAGCTTTCTTT
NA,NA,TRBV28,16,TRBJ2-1,CASSPLRVVLDNEQFF,TGTGCCAGCAGTCCTCTGAGGGTAGTGTTGGACAATGAGCAGTTCTTC
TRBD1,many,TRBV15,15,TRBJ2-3,CATSSSRTGLDTQYF,TGTGCCACCAGTTCCTCCCGGACAGGGCTAGATACGCAGTATTTT
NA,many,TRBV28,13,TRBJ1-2,CASSLWETGGYTF,TGTGCCAGCAGTTTATGGGAAACTGGGGGCTACACCTTC
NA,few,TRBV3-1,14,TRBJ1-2,CASSQDRQNYGYTF,TGTGCCAGCAGCCAAGATAGGCAGAACTATGGCTACACCTTC
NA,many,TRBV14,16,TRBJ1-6,CASSQGLQLYNSPLHF,TGTGCCAGCAGCCAAGGGTTGCAGCTCTATAATTCACCCCTCCACTTT
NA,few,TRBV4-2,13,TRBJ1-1,CASSQGRYTEAFF,TGTGCCAGCAGCCAAGGGCGGTACACTGAAGCTTTCTTT
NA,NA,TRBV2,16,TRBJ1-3,CASSDRHTFTGNTIYF,TGTGCCAGCAGTGACAGACATACCTTCACAGGAAACACCATATATTTT
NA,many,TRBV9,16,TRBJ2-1,CASSVAGGSSYNEQFF,TGTGCCAGCAGCGTAGCTGGGGGGAGCTCCTACAATGAGCAGTTCTTC
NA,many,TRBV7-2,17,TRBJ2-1,CASSSTRQGISYNEQFF,TGTGCCAGCAGCTCTACTCGCCAGGGCATATCCTACAATGAGCAGTTCTTC
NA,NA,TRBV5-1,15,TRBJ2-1,CASSLDGSWGNEQFF,TGCGCCAGCAGCTTGGATGGGAGTTGGGGGAATGAGCAGTTCTTC
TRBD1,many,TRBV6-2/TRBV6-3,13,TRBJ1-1,CASGRTGRAEAFF,TGTGCCAGCGGCCGGACAGGGCGGGCTGAAGCTTTCTTT
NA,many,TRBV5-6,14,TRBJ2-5,CASSLGNSPKAQYF,TGTGCCAGCAGCTTGGGAAACAGCCCAAAGGCCCAGTACTTC
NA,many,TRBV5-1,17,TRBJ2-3,CASSFPSGWGSTDTQYF,TGCGCCAGCAGCTTTCCGTCGGGGTGGGGATCCACAGATACGCAGTATTTT
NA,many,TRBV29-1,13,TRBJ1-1,CSTLRGPDTEAFF,TGCAGCACTCTGCGCGGGCCGGACACTGAAGCTTTCTTT
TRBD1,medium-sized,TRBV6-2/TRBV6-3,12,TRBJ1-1,CASGQGGNEAFF,TGTGCCAGCGGACAGGGGGGAAACGAAGCTTTCTTT
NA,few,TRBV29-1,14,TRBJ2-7,CSVEDMSNSYEQYF,TGCAGCGTTGAAGACATGAGCAACTCCTACGAGCAGTACTTC
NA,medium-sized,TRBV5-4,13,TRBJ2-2,CASSVRVTGELFF,TGTGCCAGCAGCGTCAGGGTCACCGGGGAGCTGTTTTTT
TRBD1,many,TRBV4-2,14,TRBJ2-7,CASSLGTGPYEQYF,TGTGCCAGCAGCCTCGGGACAGGGCCCTACGAGCAGTACTTC
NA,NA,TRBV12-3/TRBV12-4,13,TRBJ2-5,CASRLDMQETQYF,TGTGCCAGCAGGCTGGACATGCAAGAGACCCAGTACTTC
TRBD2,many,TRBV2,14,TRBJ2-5,CASSDASGGETQYF,TGTGCCAGCAGTGATGCTAGCGGAGGAGAGACCCAGTACTTC
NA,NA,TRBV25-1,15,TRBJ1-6,CASSEYTGYNSPLHF,TGTGCCAGCAGTGAATATACGGGGTATAATTCACCCCTCCACTTT
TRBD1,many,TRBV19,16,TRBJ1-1,CASSSQGARANTEAFF,TGTGCCAGTAGTAGTCAGGGGGCGCGTGCCAACACTGAAGCTTTCTTT
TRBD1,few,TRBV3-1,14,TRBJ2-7,CASSLGQGATQRYF,TGTGCCAGCAGCCTAGGACAGGGGGCCACCCAACGGTACTTC
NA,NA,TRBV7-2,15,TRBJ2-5,CASSLVFRAGETQYF,TGTGCCAGCAGCTTAGTTTTTCGGGCCGGGGAGACCCAGTACTTC
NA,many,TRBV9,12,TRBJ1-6,CASQGWGSPLHF,TGTGCCTCCCAGGGGTGGGGTTCACCCCTCCACTTT
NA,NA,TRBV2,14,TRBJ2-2,CASRAGTDTGELFF,TGTGCCAGTCGTGCCGGGACGGACACCGGGGAGCTGTTTTTT
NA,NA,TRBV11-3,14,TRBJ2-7,CASSPGAQDYEQYF,TGTGCCAGCAGCCCAGGGGCCCAGGATTACGAGCAGTACTTC